This T cell receptor (beta chain) was recorded in a study of T cell responses to AZD1222 COVID-19 vaccine. General study points: Females made up more of the donors, who were largely white British, and clonal diversity may have come out too low. An increase in Spike-specific TCR breadth and depth was observed after two AZD1222 doses. Dominant at 160-218 and 743-854, vaccine-associated CD4 TCRs also spanned spike. Just six AZD1222 recipients tested seropositive at baseline.

In the case of this clone: What it binds is not known.

The CDR3 is 15 amino acids. Losses at the gene ends were 3 bases for V and 1 base for J; bases not matched to a gene: 6. From germline, CDR1 is MNHEY and CDR2 SMNVEV (reference sequence). Measured with immunoSEQ multiplex PCR; TCRdb has only the in-frame clones, and not every one. The sample yields roughly 160,000 clones, about 92% seen once. The chain employs TRBV27 and TRBJ2-7; 7 bases are a match to TRBD1. This receptor was obtained from an adult in good health. Sample: peripheral blood, taken on day 0 of MenACWY control vaccination. The CDR3 sequence: CASSFAAGGSYEQYF. The CDR3 bases are TGTGCCAGCAGTTTCGCGGCAGGGGGATCCTACGAGCAGTACTTC.